The 6 T cell receptor beta chains below were found in one sample sequenced in a study of T cell clonotyping in hematopoietic cell transplantation. Assay: immunoSEQ multiplex PCR; the TCRdb copy retains only in-frame clones and omits some. The top ten hold under 2% of the sample, which has about 36,000 clones, around 90% seen once. Sequencing input: peripheral blood mononuclear cells. Source of these receptors: a middle-aged woman in good health. Some clones in this sample may be carry-over from other donors' samples.

J is TRBJ2-5 and V is TRBV28; no clear D gene. The germline CDR1 and CDR2 sequences are MDHEN and SYDVKM. The V and J ends lost 8 bases and 5 bases respectively, with 3 bases between them. CDR3 length: 9 amino acids. CDR3 in DNA: TGTGCCAGCGGGGAGACCCAGTACTTC. It is translated as CASGETQYF.

The chain joins TRBV5-1 to TRBJ1-1; the D is unclear. V lost 10 bases and J lost 2, with 12 bases in between. The CDR3 runs to 12 residues. Germline V gene data show CDR1 as SGHRS and CDR2 as YFSETQ. The CDR3 nucleotides read TGCGCCTGTGGCCGGGGAAACACTGAAGCTTTCTTT. Its protein product is CACGRGNTEAFF.

This chain joins TRBV11-2 and TRBJ2-5; D gene uncertain. The CDR3 runs to 11 residues. Trimming cost V 6 bases and J 7 bases, with 9 bases left between them. Germline V gives CDR1 SGHAT, CDR2 FQNNGV. CDR3 sequence (DNA): TGTGCCAGCAGTGCCCCCGGGACCCAGTACTTC. This gives the protein CASSAPGTQYF.

A few counts support this clone. The V gene is TRBV30, the J gene TRBJ2-7; 10 bases line up with TRBD2. The V segment lost 0 bases and the J segment 3 bases; nucleotides outside the gene matches: 2. This CDR3 is built from 14 residues. Germline loops: CDR1 GTSNPN, CDR2 SVGIG (reference sequence). Here the CDR3 DNA reads TGTGCCTGGAGTGTGCCTAGCGGGAGCTACGAGCAGTACTTC. This codes for CAWSVPSGSYEQYF. The variable domain in full, with the rest retrieved from reference TRBV30 and TRBJ2-7, is SQTIHQWPATLVQPVGSPLSLECTVEGTSNPNLYWYRQAAGRGLQLLFYSVGIGQISSEVPQNLSASRPQDRQFILSSKKLLLSDSGFYLCAWSVPSGSYEQYFGPGTRLTVT.

V usage is TRBV9 and J usage is TRBJ2-1; D remains unclear. Between the trimmed V and J ends, which lost 2 bases and 0 bases, there was a span of 9 bases. The CDR3 is made up of 15 amino acids. CDR1 is SGDLS, CDR2 YYNGEE, per germline. The chain's CDR3 is CASSVSGYSYNEQFF. The CDR3 bases are TGTGCCAGCAGCGTTTCCGGGTACTCCTACAATGAGCAGTTCTTC.

The chain is built from TRBV5-6 and TRBJ2-3; the D is unclear. The CDR3 runs 14 residues. V lost 0 bases, J lost 7 bases, and 12 bases lay in between. Germline V gene sequence: CDR1 SGHDT, CDR2 YYEEEE. The CDR3 loop is CASSLGRTSYTQYF. The CDR3 DNA reads as TGTGCCAGCAGCTTGGGGCGAACCTCTTATACGCAGTATTTT. Full variable domain (outside the CDR3, taken from reference TRBV5-6 and TRBJ2-3): DAGVTQSPTHLIKTRGQQVTLRCSPKSGHDTVSWYQQALGQGPQFIFQYYEEEERQRGNFPDRFSGHQFPNYSSELNVNALLLGDSALYLCASSLGRTSYTQYFGPGTRLTVL.